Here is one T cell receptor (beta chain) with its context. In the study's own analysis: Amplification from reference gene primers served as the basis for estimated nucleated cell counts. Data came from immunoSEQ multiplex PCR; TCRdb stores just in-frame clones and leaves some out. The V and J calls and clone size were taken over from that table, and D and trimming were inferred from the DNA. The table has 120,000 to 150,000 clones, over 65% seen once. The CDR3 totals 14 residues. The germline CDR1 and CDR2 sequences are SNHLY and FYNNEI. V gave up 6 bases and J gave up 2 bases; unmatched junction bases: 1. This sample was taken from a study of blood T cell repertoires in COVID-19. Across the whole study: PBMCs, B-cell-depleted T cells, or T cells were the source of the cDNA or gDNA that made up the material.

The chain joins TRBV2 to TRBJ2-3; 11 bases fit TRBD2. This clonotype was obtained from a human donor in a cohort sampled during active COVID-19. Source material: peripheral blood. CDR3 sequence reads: CASRTSGNTDTQYF. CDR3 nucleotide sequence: TGTGCCAGCAGGACTAGCGGGAACACAGATACGCAGTATTTT.